This TCR beta chain was profiled in a study of T cells after yellow fever vaccination. CDR1 MNHEY and CDR2 SVGEGT come from the germline V gene. The CDR3 has 10 amino acids. The trim removed 8 bases at V and 10 bases at J, leaving 3 bases unmatched. Study-wide points: The booster response re-showed most primary clones: 96% CD4, approximately 90% CD8. There was a possibility that FACS-sorted repertoires contained abundant clonotypes contaminating from the bulk population.

Generation of TCR cDNA used 5'RACE template switching (which added a universal primer site and UMIs). TCRdb processed the 5' RACE reads anew with MiXCR; each CDR3 protein has one entry. The sample includes 350,000 to 450,000 distinct CDR3 sequences, approximately 18% of them seen just once. This clonotype turned up a few times. As yet, its antigen is unknown. This receptor was taken from a man between 18 and 35 years old who received the YFV17D yellow fever vaccine. This chain links TRBV6-2 or TRBV6-3 with TRBJ2-5, with 8 nucleotides matching TRBD2. The sequences come from PBMCs, collected before the yellow fever booster vaccination. CDR3 sequence reads: CASAGTSQYF. In nucleotides, the CDR3 is TGTGCCAGCGCGGGGACTAGCCAGTACTTC.